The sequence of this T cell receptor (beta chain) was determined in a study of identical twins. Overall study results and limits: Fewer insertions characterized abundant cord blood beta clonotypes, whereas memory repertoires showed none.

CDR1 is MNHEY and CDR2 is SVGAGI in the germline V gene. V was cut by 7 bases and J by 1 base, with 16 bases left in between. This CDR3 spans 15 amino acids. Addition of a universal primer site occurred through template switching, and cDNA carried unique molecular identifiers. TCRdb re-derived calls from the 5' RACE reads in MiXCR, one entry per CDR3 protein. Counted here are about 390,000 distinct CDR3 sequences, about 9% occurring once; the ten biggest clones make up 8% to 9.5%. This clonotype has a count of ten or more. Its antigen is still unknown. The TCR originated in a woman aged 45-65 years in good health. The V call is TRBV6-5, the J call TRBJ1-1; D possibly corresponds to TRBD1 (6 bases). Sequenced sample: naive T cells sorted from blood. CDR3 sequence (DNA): TGTGCCAGCACCTACGCGGGGGCCGAGAACACTGAAGCTTTCTTT. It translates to CASTYAGAENTEAFF.